This T cell receptor (beta chain) appears in the sequencing data of a study of vaccination and CD4 T cells after COVID-19. Background on the study: Two of the convalescents were Hispanic, and the group consisted of six males and four females. The authors used overlapping spike peptides from SARS-CoV-2, HCoV-NL63, HCoV-OC43 and HCoV-229E to stimulate cells.

Sequenced with the Oncomine TCR Beta short-read assay was DNA taken from cultured CD4+ T cells. From CD4+ T cells that had been cultured, genomic DNA was extracted. One entry per CDR3 protein, called by TCRdb with MiXCR from the PCR reads. The sample includes some 22,000 distinct CDR3 sequences, around two thirds of them seen just once. Sample treatment: roughly 10-day PBMC culture with coronavirus spike peptide pools or control peptides (ViraFEST assay). On this clonotype itself: Its antigen is unknown.

The CDR3 has 16 amino acids. Losses at the gene ends were 3 bases for V and 3 bases for J; bases not matched to a gene: 8. Germline CDR1 is MNHNS and CDR2 is SASEGT. The chain links TRBV6-1 to TRBJ2-3, with TRBD1 matching over 8 bases. The sequenced sample was CD4+ T cells from blood, cultured in vitro, obtained before SARS-CoV-2 vaccination. This clonotype originated in a human donor who received a COVID-19 vaccine. This chain's CDR3 is CASSDQGAVGTDTQYF. Written as DNA, the CDR3 is TGTGCCAGCAGTGATCAGGGGGCTGTTGGAACAGATACGCAGTATTTT.